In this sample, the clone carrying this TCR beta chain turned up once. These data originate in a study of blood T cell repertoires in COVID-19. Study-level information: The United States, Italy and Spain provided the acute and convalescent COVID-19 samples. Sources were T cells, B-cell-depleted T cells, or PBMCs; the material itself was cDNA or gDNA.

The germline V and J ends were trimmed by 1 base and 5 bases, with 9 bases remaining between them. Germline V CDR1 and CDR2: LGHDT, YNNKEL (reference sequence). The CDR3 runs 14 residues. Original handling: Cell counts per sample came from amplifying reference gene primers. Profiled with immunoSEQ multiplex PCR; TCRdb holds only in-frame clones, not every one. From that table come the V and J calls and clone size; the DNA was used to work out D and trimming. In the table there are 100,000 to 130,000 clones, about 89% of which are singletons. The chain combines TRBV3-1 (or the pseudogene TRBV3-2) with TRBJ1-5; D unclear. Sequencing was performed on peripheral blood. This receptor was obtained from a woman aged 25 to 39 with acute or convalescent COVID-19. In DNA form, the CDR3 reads TGTGCCAGCAGCCAAGCCGCGGGCCATCAGCCCCAGCATTTT. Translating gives CASSQAAGHQPQHF.